Each of the 28 T cell receptor beta chains below was sequenced from the same sample in a study of blood T cell repertoires in COVID-19. Data came from immunoSEQ multiplex PCR; TCRdb stores just in-frame clones and leaves some out. The sample carries some 190,000 clones, roughly 81% recorded once. Sequencing was done on a sample of peripheral blood. Receptor source: a woman in her thirties or forties with COVID-19, enrolled during active disease.

The chain has TRBV15 and TRBJ2-7; the match to TRBD2 covers 7 bases. V shed 0 bases, J shed 0 bases, and the junction held 8 bases outside the gene matches. The CDR3 runs 17 residues. Per the germline V gene, CDR1 is LNHNV and CDR2 is YYDKDF (reference sequence). The CDR3 reads CATSRDRSAGLSYEQYV. Here the CDR3 DNA reads TGTGCCACCAGCAGAGATCGTTCAGCGGGGCTCTCCTACGAGCAGTACGTC.

The rearrangement links TRBV6-2 or TRBV6-3 to TRBJ1-1, with 9 bases identical to TRBD1. The CDR3 length is 17 residues. Germline lookup yields CDR1 MNHEY and CDR2 SVGEGT. Trimming removed 2 bases from V and 0 bases from J; junction bases left unmatched: 7. CDR3 sequence (DNA): TGTGCCAGCAGTTACCCGCTCGGACAGGGGATGAACACTGAAGCTTTCTTT. Protein: CASSYPLGQGMNTEAFF.

Comments on this clone: Within the sample, other DNA sequences also encode this same CDR3. The CDR3 loop reads CASSQGTGFGNTIYF. CDR3 nucleotide sequence: TGCGCCAGCAGCCAGGGGACAGGGTTCGGAAACACCATATATTTT. The genes are TRBV4-1 and TRBJ1-3; 9 bases line up with TRBD1. Looked up from germline, CDR1 is MGHRA and CDR2 is YSYEKL. V shed 3 bases and J 4 bases; nucleotides not matched to a gene: 4. The CDR3 has 15 residues.

The genes are TRBV2 and TRBJ1-5; tentatively, D is TRBD1 (6 bases). The V gene's germline CDR1 is SNHLY and CDR2 FYNNEI. The CDR3 runs to 14 residues. V was cut by 3 bases and J by 7 bases, with 13 bases left in between. The DNA for the CDR3 is TGTGCCAGCAGTGATGCCAGGGGCGGACAGCCCCAGCATTTT. Its protein is CASSDARGGQPQHF.

This chain uses TRBV5-4 with TRBJ2-3; 9 bases are a match to TRBD1. The trim removed 4 bases at V and 6 bases at J, leaving 12 bases unmatched. The CDR3 is made up of 16 amino acids. Germline CDR1 and CDR2: SGHNT and YYREEE (reference sequence). This chain's CDR3 is CASSRSGQGTVDTQYF. The CDR3, as DNA: TGTGCCAGCAGCCGCTCCGGACAGGGGACTGTGGATACGCAGTATTTT.

The genes are TRBV5-1 and TRBJ1-4; 8 nucleotides align to TRBD1. This CDR3 has 15 amino acids. Germline CDR1 reads SGHRS; CDR2 reads YFSETQ. Losses at the gene ends were 2 bases for V and 6 bases for J; bases not matched to a gene: 6. CDR3 bases: TGCGCCAGCAGCTTAGCCGGACAGGGAGATGAAAAACTGTTTTTT. It yields the protein CASSLAGQGDEKLFF.

The rearrangement uses TRBV5-6 and TRBJ2-7; 12 nucleotides align to TRBD2. This CDR3 has 14 amino acids. Germline assignment: CDR1 SGHDT and CDR2 YYEEEE. V was pared by 0 bases and J by 5 bases, with 0 bases of the junction left unmatched. CDR3 DNA sequence: TGTGCCAGCAGCTTGGGACTAGCGGGAGACGAGCAGTACTTC. Protein: CASSLGLAGDEQYF.

The chain links TRBV29-1 to TRBJ2-7; tentative D call: TRBD1 (5 bases). V was clipped by 2 bases and J by 0 bases, with 8 bases between them. This CDR3 is 13 amino acids long. The germline V gene has CDR1 SQVTM and CDR2 ANQGSEA. In nucleotides, the CDR3 is TGCAGCGTTGAAAAGGACAACTCCTACGAGCAGTACTTC. Protein sequence: CSVEKDNSYEQYF.

The V call is TRBV5-4, the J call TRBJ1-1, with 10 bases identical to TRBD1. The germline gives CDR1 SGHNT, CDR2 YYREEE (reference sequence). The junction had 7 bases not matched to a gene; V was cut back by 4 bases and J by 7 bases. The CDR3 has 14 amino acids. CDR3 sequence reads: CASSLDRGVSEAFF. For the CDR3, the DNA is TGTGCCAGCAGCCTGGACAGGGGGGTGAGTGAAGCTTTCTTT.

This clone has only a few counts. CDR3 nucleotide sequence: TGTGCCAGCAGTTTTGGCGGGAGACAAAACGAGCAGTACTTC. Its translation: CASSFGGRQNEQYF. V gene TRBV6-2 or TRBV6-3 combines with J gene TRBJ2-7; 7 bases match TRBD2. The ends lost 4 bases at V and 5 bases at J; junction bases unmatched: 8. Germline V gives CDR1 MNHEY, CDR2 SVGEGT. CDR3 length equals 14 residues.

The V gene is TRBV2, the J gene TRBJ1-1, with a possible D match to TRBD1 (6 bases). The CDR3 is 14 amino acids. Trimming shortened V by 1 base and J by 4 bases, and 10 bases separated the two germline ends. The germline CDR1 and CDR2 sequences are SNHLY and FYNNEI. CDR3: CASSEVPGATEAFF. The CDR3 DNA reads TGTGCCAGCAGTGAAGTCCCAGGGGCCACTGAAGCTTTCTTT.

This chain joins TRBV6-1 and TRBJ1-2, with D possibly matching TRBD1 (5 bases). This CDR3 contains 15 residues. Trimming removed 2 bases at V and 4 bases at J, with 14 bases between. Germline V CDR1 and CDR2: MNHNS, SASEGT. The CDR3 coding sequence is TGTGCCAGCAGTGAAAGGGGTGGCAGGGCCTATGGCTACACCTTC. This gives the protein CASSERGGRAYGYTF.

The chain uses TRBV6-6 and TRBJ1-4; D possibly corresponds to TRBD1 (6 bases). The ends were cut back, 6 bases at V and 5 bases at J, with 16 bases in the middle. Germline-derived CDR1 and CDR2 are MNHNY and SVGAGI (reference sequence). There are 15 residues in the CDR3. CDR3 DNA: TGTGCCAGCAGACCAAATACAGGGCCCAATGAAAAACTGTTTTTT. Protein sequence: CASRPNTGPNEKLFF.

V is TRBV6-6 and J is TRBJ2-3; D is unclear. The CDR3 consists of 13 residues. The germline gives CDR1 MNHNY, CDR2 SVGAGI (reference sequence). Trimming removed 0 bases at V and 8 bases at J, with 9 bases between. CDR3 region: CASSYSPLSTQYF. In DNA form, the CDR3 reads TGTGCCAGCAGTTACTCCCCTCTCTCTACGCAGTATTTT.

The genes are TRBV6-1 and TRBJ1-3, with D possibly matching TRBD1 (5 bases). Germline V gives CDR1 MNHNS, CDR2 SASEGT. The germline V and J ends were trimmed by 3 bases and 5 bases, with 11 bases remaining between them. There are 14 residues in the CDR3. As DNA, the CDR3 is TGTGCCAGCAGTGACGGGGGTAGCAGAAACACCATATATTTT. Protein sequence: CASSDGGSRNTIYF.

This chain uses TRBV28 with TRBJ1-4; 8 positions match TRBD1. CDR3 length equals 15 residues. The V gene end was trimmed by 4 bases and the J gene end by 6 bases; junction bases not matched to a gene: 7. CDR1 is MDHEN and CDR2 is SYDVKM in the germline V gene. DNA for the CDR3: TGTGCCAGCAGTTACCTACAGGGGGTATATGAAAAACTGTTTTTT. It encodes CASSYLQGVYEKLFF.

The J gene is TRBJ2-2, the V gene TRBV15, with 7 bases identical to TRBD1. V shed 8 bases and J 5 bases; nucleotides not matched to a gene: 8. Germline assignment: CDR1 LNHNV and CDR2 YYDKDF (reference sequence). There are 14 residues in the CDR3. CDR3 sequence reads: CATSQGRGTGELFF. The DNA of the CDR3 is TGTGCCACCTCACAGGGGCGAGGAACCGGGGAGCTGTTTTTT.

A note on this clone: Just one base apart from a much larger clone, this may be a read error. The sample carries other DNA sequences with the same CDR3. This chain joins TRBV12-3 or TRBV12-4 and TRBJ1-5; 7 bases agree with TRBD1. The CDR3 totals 13 residues. V was clipped by 7 bases and J by 6 bases; unmatched bases: 6. The CDR3 coding sequence is TGTGCCAGCAAAAGACAGGGAGGTCAGCCCCAGCATTTT. Encoded protein: CASKRQGGQPQHF.

This clone has only a few counts. V is TRBV29-1 and J is TRBJ2-7; the match to TRBD1 covers 9 bases. The CDR3 is 15 amino acids. After removal of 1 base from V and 7 bases from J, the junction contained 11 bases not matched to a gene. Germline V lookup: CDR1 SQVTM, CDR2 ANQGSEA. Here the CDR3 reads CSVEAGGQGFGEQYF. CDR3 bases: TGCAGCGTTGAAGCGGGTGGACAGGGGTTTGGGGAGCAGTACTTC.

The rearrangement uses TRBV2 and TRBJ1-6; 7 positions agree with TRBD1. Germline trimming cut 6 bases from V and 4 bases from J; bases unmatched to any gene: 0. Germline-derived CDR1 and CDR2 are SNHLY and FYNNEI. The CDR3 has 13 residues. CDR3 sequence: CASRTGYNSPLHF. DNA of the CDR3: TGTGCCAGCAGGACAGGGTATAATTCACCCCTCCACTTT.

The chain joins TRBV5-4 to TRBJ2-5, with 7 bases identical to TRBD1. V was pared by 3 bases and J by 2 bases, with 7 bases of the junction left unmatched. The CDR3 sequence is 15 residues long. Germline V CDR1 and CDR2: SGHNT, YYREEE (reference sequence). In DNA, the CDR3 is TGTGCCAGCAGCTCGAGGGGCAGGGGGCAAGAGACCCAGTACTTC. Amino acid sequence: CASSSRGRGQETQYF.

The CDR3: CASSSGGSMAAFF. The CDR3 coding sequence is TGCGCCAGCAGTTCAGGGGGCTCCATGGCAGCTTTCTTT. The gene calls are TRBV10-1 and TRBJ1-1; 8 bases fit TRBD1. The V gene's germline CDR1 is WNHNN and CDR2 SYGVQD (reference sequence). The CDR3 runs 13 residues. The V gene end was trimmed by 5 bases and the J gene end by 10 bases; junction bases not matched to a gene: 9.

CDR3 loop: CASTDRGSGANVLTF. The CDR3 nucleotides are TGTGCCAGTACGGACAGGGGATCTGGGGCCAACGTCCTGACTTTC. V is TRBV19 and J is TRBJ2-6, with 9 bases matching TRBD1. This CDR3 comprises 15 residues. The germline V gene encodes CDR1 LNHDA and CDR2 SQIVND (reference sequence). V shed 7 bases and J 1 base; nucleotides not matched to a gene: 2.

The chain links TRBV12-3 or TRBV12-4 to TRBJ2-3; 7 nucleotides agree with TRBD1. The trim removed 6 bases at V and 6 bases at J, leaving 3 bases unmatched. CDR3 length equals 12 residues. The DNA for the CDR3 is TGTGCCAGCAGCCCGACAGGGGATACGCAGTATTTT. The encoded protein is CASSPTGDTQYF.

The gene calls are TRBV24-1 and TRBJ2-7; TRBD1 aligns across 9 bases. V lost 3 bases, J lost 3 bases, and 5 bases stayed unmatched. The CDR3 contains 15 residues. Germline V gene sequence: CDR1 KGHDR, CDR2 SFDVKD. CDR3 sequence reads: CATSDPGTGIYEQYF. CDR3 coding DNA: TGTGCCACCAGTGATCCCGGGACAGGGATCTACGAGCAGTACTTC.

This chain's CDR3 is CASSPQLAGGPRAADTQYF. The CDR3 DNA sequence: TGTGCCAGCAGCCCCCAACTAGCGGGAGGCCCCCGCGCGGCAGATACGCAGTATTTT. The chain employs TRBV7-3 and TRBJ2-3, with 12 bases matching TRBD2. Germline V gene sequence: CDR1 SGHTA, CDR2 FQGTGA. Trimming removed 5 bases from V and 4 bases from J; junction bases left unmatched: 16. The CDR3 is 19 amino acids.

The chain is built from TRBV10-1 and TRBJ2-1; 10 nucleotides align to TRBD2. The CDR3 has 15 residues. V lost 2 bases, J lost 7 bases, and 5 bases stayed unmatched. CDR1 is WNHNN and CDR2 is SYGVQD in the germline V gene (reference sequence). Written as DNA, the CDR3 is TGCGCCAGCAGTGAGAAAACTAGCGGGAAGAATGAGCAGTTCTTC. This gives the protein CASSEKTSGKNEQFF.

The chain uses TRBV9 and TRBJ1-1; 9 bases are a match to TRBD1. CDR1 is SGDLS, CDR2 YYNGEE, per germline. This CDR3 is built from 12 residues. V was pared by 0 bases and J by 10 bases, with 1 base of the junction left unmatched. The CDR3 sequence: CASSVGDRAAFF. In nucleotides, the CDR3 is TGTGCCAGCAGCGTAGGGGACAGGGCAGCTTTCTTT.